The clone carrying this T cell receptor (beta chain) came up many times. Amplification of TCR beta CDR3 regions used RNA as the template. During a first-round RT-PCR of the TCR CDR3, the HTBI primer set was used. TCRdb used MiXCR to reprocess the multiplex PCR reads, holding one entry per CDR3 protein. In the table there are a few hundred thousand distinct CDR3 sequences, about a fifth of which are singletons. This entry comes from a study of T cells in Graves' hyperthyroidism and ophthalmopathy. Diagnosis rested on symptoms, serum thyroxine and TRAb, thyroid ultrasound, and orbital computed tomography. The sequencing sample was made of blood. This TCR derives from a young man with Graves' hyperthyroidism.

The CDR3 here is CSASFQGNTEAFF. The CDR3 DNA reads as TGCAGTGCTAGTTTTCAGGGGAACACTGAAGCTTTCTTT. The gene calls are TRBV20-1 and TRBJ1-1; D might be TRBD1 (5 bases). The CDR3 runs 13 residues. CDR1 is DFQATT, CDR2 SNEGSKA, per germline (reference sequence). Trimming cost V 3 bases and J 1 base, with 9 bases left between them.